The 30 T cell receptor beta chains below come from one sample, sequenced in a study of persistence of HIV-infected CD4 T cells. The stimulus was an HIV-1 Gag 15-mer peptide pool, approximately 0.93 ug/peptide/mL. CD40L/CD69 double-negative CD45RO-high memory CD4+ T cells were collected. Sequencing used immunoSEQ version 4 in survey mode. Clones were read by immunoSEQ multiplex PCR, and TCRdb kept only the in-frame ones, dropping some. The repertoire holds about 35,000 clones, with more than 75% as singletons. The antigens these receptors bind are not known. The sequencing here drew on cultured CD4+ T cells from PBMCs, taken from a patient who received antiretroviral therapy. Receptors originate from an adult with HIV. The donor label of this sample is uncertain.

The chain carries TRBV6-5 and TRBJ2-7, with 12 bases matching TRBD1. CDR1 and CDR2 from the germline V gene are MNHEY and SVGAGI. CDR3 length: 14 amino acids. After removal of 6 bases from V and 8 bases from J, the junction contained 8 bases not matched to a gene. CDR3 DNA: TGTGCCAGCAGCCGGGACAGGGGGCTTAATAAGCAGTACTTC. Amino acid sequence: CASSRDRGLNKQYF.

The rearrangement joins TRBV10-3 to TRBJ2-2; D not certain. There are 13 residues in the CDR3. V lost 6 bases to trimming and J lost 3 bases, with 8 bases between them. Germline CDR1 reads ENHRY; CDR2 reads SYGVKD. CDR3 amino acids: CAIRGRDTGELFF. CDR3 sequence (DNA): TGTGCCATCAGGGGTCGGGACACCGGGGAGCTGTTTTTT.

The rearrangement uses TRBV6-2 or TRBV6-3 and TRBJ2-2; 7 bases map to TRBD1. The germline V gene encodes CDR1 MNHEY and CDR2 SVGEGT. Trimming took 5 bases from V and 4 from J; bases not matched to a gene: 4. This CDR3 has 14 residues. CDR3 sequence: CASSKTGVTGELFF. DNA of the CDR3: TGTGCCAGCAGTAAAACAGGGGTCACCGGGGAGCTGTTTTTT.

CDR3 loop: CASSTRLAGHNEQFF. In DNA, the CDR3 is TGTGCCAGTAGTACAAGACTAGCGGGGCACAATGAGCAGTTCTTC. The V gene is TRBV19, the J gene TRBJ2-1, with TRBD2 matching 11 bases. The CDR3 has 15 amino acids. CDR1 is LNHDA and CDR2 is SQIVND in the germline V gene (reference sequence). V gave up 4 bases and J gave up 5 bases; unmatched junction bases: 4.

The chain employs TRBV6-2 or TRBV6-3 and TRBJ2-7, with 10 bases aligning to TRBD2. CDR3 length: 15 residues. CDR1 is MNHEY, CDR2 SVGEGT, per germline. With 5 bases clipped from V and 4 bases from J, the junction kept 8 bases outside the gene matches. The chain's CDR3 is CASSPKGLAIYEQYF. The CDR3 DNA reads TGTGCCAGCAGTCCCAAGGGACTAGCGATATACGAGCAGTACTTC.

Only one count was recorded for this clone. The chain recombines TRBV6-2 or TRBV6-3 with TRBJ2-1, with 7 bases aligning to TRBD1. V gave up 2 bases and J gave up 10 bases; unmatched junction bases: 2. CDR3 length equals 12 residues. Germline assignment: CDR1 MNHEY and CDR2 SVGEGT. The CDR3 is CASSYRQGEQFF. The CDR3 region has the DNA TGTGCCAGCAGTTACAGACAGGGCGAGCAGTTCTTC.

The chain recombines TRBV30 with TRBJ2-7, with D possibly being TRBD1 (6 bases). V was shortened by 0 bases and J by 7 bases, with 19 bases between the two germline ends. Germline V gives CDR1 GTSNPN, CDR2 SVGIG (reference sequence). CDR3 length: 15 residues. CDR3 in amino acids: CAWSVLGAGNWEQYF. The CDR3 DNA reads TGTGCCTGGAGTGTATTGGGGGCAGGCAACTGGGAGCAGTACTTC.

The J gene is TRBJ2-2, the V gene TRBV4-1; maybe TRBD2 (5 bases). The germline CDR1 and CDR2 sequences are MGHRA and YSYEKL. The CDR3 length is 13 residues. V shed 1 base and J shed 7 bases, with 7 bases lying between them. The CDR3 nucleotides are TGCGCCAGCAGCCAAGCCGGGATCGGGGAGCTGTTTTTT. This sequence encodes CASSQAGIGELFF.

The chain carries TRBV7-6 and TRBJ1-1; D is possibly TRBD1 (6 bases). In germline, CDR1 is SGHVS, CDR2 FNYEAQ. Trimming shortened V by 5 bases and J by 5 bases, and 18 bases separated the two germline ends. The CDR3 sequence is 15 residues long. CDR3 sequence: CASSTGQSTRTEAFF. The CDR3, as DNA: TGTGCCAGCAGCACCGGACAGTCAACACGGACTGAAGCTTTCTTT.

The chain couples TRBV15 to TRBJ2-4, with D possibly being TRBD1 or TRBD2 (5 bases each). The ends were cut back, 5 bases at V and 4 bases at J, with 12 bases in the middle. The CDR3 runs 14 residues. Germline CDR1 and CDR2: LNHNV and YYDKDF (reference sequence). DNA of the CDR3: TGTGCCACCAGCTCCCGTGGGGGAAAAAACATTCAGTACTTC. Amino acid sequence: CATSSRGGKNIQYF.

CDR3 loop: CAISEGSGGVDTQYF. In DNA form, the CDR3 reads TGTGCCATCAGTGAAGGTAGCGGGGGGGTCGATACGCAGTATTTT. The chain has TRBV10-3 and TRBJ2-3, with 11 nucleotides matching TRBD2. This CDR3 has 15 amino acids. Germline lookup yields CDR1 ENHRY and CDR2 SYGVKD. V shed 3 bases, J shed 6 bases, and the junction held 5 bases outside the gene matches.

The V and J genes are TRBV4-2 and TRBJ1-1; D is uncertain. Germline loops: CDR1 LGHNA, CDR2 YNFKEQ. Deletions cut 1 base from V and 4 bases from J, with 16 bases between. This CDR3 comprises 16 residues. CDR3 DNA sequence: TGTGCCAGCAGCCAAGCCATCCCCGACTTCGGCACTGAAGCTTTCTTT. This translates into CASSQAIPDFGTEAFF.

This clone is medium-sized. The gene calls are TRBV12-3 or TRBV12-4 and TRBJ1-6; no reliable D call. The CDR3 runs 13 residues. Deletions cut 3 bases from V and 10 bases from J, with 10 bases between. In DNA, the CDR3 is TGTGCCAGCAGTTTCTCCCCCCGGTCACCCCTCCACTTT. As protein: CASSFSPRSPLHF.

The chain joins TRBV2 to TRBJ1-6; no clear D gene. This CDR3 contains 14 residues. The germline CDR1 and CDR2 sequences are SNHLY and FYNNEI. Trimming shortened V by 0 bases and J by 5 bases, and 5 bases separated the two germline ends. The CDR3 region is CASSEAPDNSPLHF. Here the CDR3 DNA reads TGTGCCAGCAGTGAAGCGCCCGATAATTCACCCCTCCACTTT.

The rearrangement joins TRBV10-3 to TRBJ2-7, with no clear D. The CDR3 is 12 residues long. Germline CDR1 reads ENHRY; CDR2 reads SYGVKD. Trimming removed 0 bases from V and 4 bases from J, with 4 bases in between. In DNA form, the CDR3 reads TGTGCCATCAGTGAGTCGCAGTACGAGCAGTACTTC. This translates into CAISESQYEQYF.

A remark on this clone: Sequence at one end of the junction differs from germline and may be a read error. The chain has TRBV6-6 and TRBJ2-2, with 10 bases identical to TRBD2. CDR1 is MNHNY, CDR2 SVGAGI, per germline (reference sequence). This CDR3 comprises 13 residues. DNA of the CDR3: TGTGCCAGCAGAAACCCGGCTAGCGGGGGGCTGTTTTTT. Protein product: CASRNPASGGLFF.

DNA of the CDR3: TGTGCCAGCAGCCCCCAGGGGGTCCCAGATACGCAGTATTTT. Translation: CASSPQGVPDTQYF. The chain couples TRBV7-8 to TRBJ2-3, with 7 bases lining up with TRBD1. Trimming cost V 5 bases and J 4 bases; bases outside gene matches: 6. CDR1 and CDR2 from the germline V gene are SGHVS and FQNEAQ. The CDR3 runs 14 residues.

The chain links TRBV7-3 to TRBJ2-3; TRBD1 matches 7 bases. Germline CDR1 SGHTA, CDR2 FQGTGA. This CDR3 has 15 residues. V was pared by 4 bases and J by 1 base, with 5 bases of the junction left unmatched. In nucleotides, the CDR3 is TGTGCCAGCAGCTATAACCAGGGGGGCACAGATACGCAGTATTTT. This encodes CASSYNQGGTDTQYF.

The chain uses TRBV5-1 and TRBJ1-3; TRBD1 agrees at 7 bases. Germline-derived CDR1 and CDR2 are SGHRS and YFSETQ. CDR3 length: 16 amino acids. Unmatched junction bases numbered 10, after V lost 7 bases and J lost 0 bases. The chain's CDR3 is CASVAGTVDSGNTIYF. The CDR3 DNA is TGCGCCAGCGTAGCGGGGACAGTCGACTCTGGAAACACCATATATTTT.

The DNA for the CDR3 is TGCGCCAGCAGCTTTAACGGACAGCTTCACGAGCAGTACTTC. Encoded protein: CASSFNGQLHEQYF. The chain couples TRBV5-1 to TRBJ2-7; tentative D call: TRBD1 (6 bases). CDR1 is SGHRS, CDR2 YFSETQ, per germline. V lost 2 bases and J 5 bases, leaving 14 bases between the germline ends. This CDR3 has 14 amino acids.

V is TRBV6-1 and J is TRBJ2-1; D gene uncertain. This CDR3 contains 18 residues. V was trimmed by 2 bases and J by 1 base, leaving 18 bases between them. The germline CDR1 and CDR2 sequences are MNHNS and SASEGT. CDR3 region: CASSESPPDSGSYNEQFF. The CDR3 DNA follows: TGTGCCAGCAGTGAAAGCCCGCCAGACTCAGGATCCTACAATGAGCAGTTCTTC.

A single count supports this clone. The chain combines TRBV12-3 or TRBV12-4 with TRBJ1-6, with D hard to call. The CDR3 is made up of 13 amino acids. With 5 bases removed from V and 7 bases from J, the gap between germline ends came to 9 bases. CDR3 residues: CASSPQANSPLHF. Written as DNA, the CDR3 is TGTGCCAGCAGTCCCCAAGCGAATTCACCCCTCCACTTT.

The chain is built from TRBV6-5 and TRBJ2-7, with D unresolved. The CDR3 has 14 amino acids. Per germline, CDR1 MNHEY and CDR2 SVGAGI. Trimming removed 0 bases at V and 2 bases at J, with 8 bases between. The CDR3 DNA sequence: TGTGCCAGCAGTTACTCGCTAGGTACCTACGAGCAGTACTTC. This encodes CASSYSLGTYEQYF.

The V and J genes are TRBV2 and TRBJ1-2; D gene uncertain. The length of the CDR3 is 13 residues. Germline V gene sequence: CDR1 SNHLY, CDR2 FYNNEI. Trimming left V 10 bases short and J 5 bases short, with 17 bases between. CDR3 region: CATIRRLQYGYTF. As DNA, the CDR3 is TGTGCCACCATTCGAAGGCTTCAATATGGCTACACCTTC.

The chain recombines TRBV24-1 with TRBJ2-7, with 8 bases that match TRBD1. Germline CDR1 reads KGHDR; CDR2 reads SFDVKD. The CDR3 has 15 amino acids. Trimming took 8 bases from V and 6 from J; bases not matched to a gene: 14. CDR3 protein: CATNSGRTGSGEQYF. CDR3 nucleotides: TGTGCCACCAATAGTGGTCGGACAGGGTCGGGCGAGCAGTACTTC.

The V gene is TRBV5-1, the J gene TRBJ2-3; 8 nucleotides align to TRBD1. V gave up 4 bases and J gave up 8 bases; unmatched junction bases: 18. The CDR3 totals 17 residues. The V gene's germline CDR1 is SGHRS and CDR2 YFSETQ. The CDR3 DNA is TGCGCCAGCAGCCAGGGCGGCGGACAGGGAATAGCAGTTACGCAGTATTTT. Residues: CASSQGGGQGIAVTQYF. Drawing the rest from reference TRBV5-1 and TRBJ2-3, the complete variable domain is KAGVTQTPRYLIKTRGQQVTLSCSPISGHRSVSWYQQTPGQGLQFLFEYFSETQRNKGNFPGRFSGRQFSNSRSEMNVSTLELGDSALYLCASSQGGGQGIAVTQYFGPGTRLTVL.

V is TRBV10-2 and J is TRBJ1-1; D may be TRBD1 (5 bases). The CDR3 is 11 residues long. Germline V gene data show CDR1 as WSHSY and CDR2 as SAAADI. With 6 bases removed from V and 8 bases from J, the gap between germline ends came to 10 bases. CDR3: CASSTGTEAFF. For the CDR3, the DNA is TGCGCCAGCAGCACCGGGACGGAAGCTTTCTTT.

The V gene is TRBV6-5, the J gene TRBJ2-7, with D possibly being TRBD1 (6 bases). Trimming took 6 bases from V and 6 from J, leaving 12 bases between them. The CDR3 totals 12 residues. Germline V CDR1 and CDR2: MNHEY, SVGAGI. The CDR3 is CASRVGQTEQYF. In DNA form, the CDR3 reads TGTGCCAGCAGGGTTGGACAGACCGAGCAGTACTTC.

The CDR3: CASRRDRNTYEQYF. The CDR3 DNA follows: TGTGCCAGCAGGCGGGACAGAAATACTTACGAGCAGTACTTC. The rearrangement uses TRBV2 and TRBJ2-7; D may be TRBD1 (7 bases). The V and J ends lost 6 bases and 4 bases respectively, with 16 bases between them. Per the germline V gene, CDR1 is SNHLY and CDR2 is FYNNEI. This CDR3 region has 14 residues.

The chain links TRBV5-8 to TRBJ2-7; D might be TRBD1 or TRBD2, each matching 5 bases. V gave up 2 bases and J gave up 1 base, with 10 bases separating them. Looked up from germline, CDR1 is SGHTS and CDR2 is YDEGEE. This CDR3 is built from 14 residues. This CDR3 is CASSFGTKSYEQYF. CDR3 sequence (DNA): TGTGCCAGCAGCTTCGGGACGAAATCCTACGAGCAGTACTTC.